Following are 15 T cell receptor beta chains from one sample sequenced in a study of cytomegalovirus exposure and HLA in healthy donors. TCRdb keeps only in-frame clones here, not all; method: immunoSEQ multiplex PCR. Among 150,000 to 200,000 clones listed, around 84% were seen once. Material: PBMCs. Receptors originate from a man between 18 and 35 years old in good health and CMV-seropositive.

V usage is TRBV7-3 and J usage is TRBJ1-2; the match to TRBD1 covers 9 bases. The CDR3 contains 16 residues. The ends lost 5 bases at V and 4 bases at J; junction bases unmatched: 11. CDR1 and CDR2 (germline): SGHTA, FQGTGA. The CDR3 spells CASSPRDRVIPYGYTF. CDR3 DNA sequence: TGTGCCAGCAGCCCGAGGGACAGGGTCATTCCCTATGGCTACACCTTC.

CDR3 in DNA: TGTGCCAGCAGCGCCGGGTTAGGTAGCGGGATATACGAGCAGTACTTC. It is translated as CASSAGLGSGIYEQYF. The chain is built from TRBV9 and TRBJ2-7; 8 bases are shared with TRBD2. The CDR3 is 16 amino acids. In germline, CDR1 is SGDLS, CDR2 YYNGEE. Trimming cost V 3 bases and J 4 bases; bases outside gene matches: 12.

The genes are TRBV29-1 and TRBJ2-6; maybe TRBD1 (6 bases). This CDR3 has 13 residues. The germline CDR1 and CDR2 sequences are SQVTM and ANQGSEA. V was trimmed by 6 bases and J by 2 bases, leaving 8 bases between them. Here the CDR3 reads CSVHRAGANVLTF. The CDR3 bases are TGCAGCGTCCACAGGGCTGGGGCCAACGTCCTGACTTTC.

The chain couples TRBV5-1 to TRBJ2-5; D unclear. The CDR3 spans 14 residues. Trimming took off 4 bases at V and 2 bases at J, with 12 bases between the two ends. The germline gives CDR1 SGHRS, CDR2 YFSETQ. The CDR3 DNA follows: TGCGCCAGCAGCCCGTCGAGTCAACAAGAGACCCAGTACTTC. This codes for CASSPSSQQETQYF.

The V and J genes are TRBV30 and TRBJ1-3; 9 positions match TRBD1. V lost 5 bases to trimming and J lost 8 bases; unmatched junction nucleotides: 7. The CDR3 contains 13 residues. From germline, CDR1 is GTSNPN and CDR2 SVGIG (reference sequence). The CDR3 loop is CAWGLQGAYTIYF. In nucleotides, the CDR3 is TGTGCCTGGGGCCTACAGGGGGCATACACCATATATTTT.

The chain has TRBV18 and TRBJ2-5; TRBD2 might be the D (7 bases). V was clipped by 0 bases and J by 4 bases, with 9 bases between them. Germline V gene sequence: CDR1 KGHSH, CDR2 LQKENI. The CDR3 is made up of 14 amino acids. CDR3: CASSPPGGGETQYF. The CDR3 coding sequence is TGTGCCAGCTCACCACCGGGAGGGGGAGAGACCCAGTACTTC.

The V gene is TRBV11-2, the J gene TRBJ1-2; TRBD1 agrees at 8 bases. J lost 2 bases, V lost 5 bases, and 4 bases had no gene match. This CDR3 comprises 14 residues. Germline V gives CDR1 SGHAT, CDR2 FQNNGV. CDR3 protein: CASSTRTGNYGYTF. In nucleotides, the CDR3 is TGTGCCAGCAGCACCCGGACAGGGAACTATGGCTACACCTTC.

CDR3 in amino acids: CASSMTSGRPTTYEQYF. CDR3 in DNA: TGTGCCAGCAGTATGACTAGCGGGAGGCCCACTACCTACGAGCAGTACTTC. This chain links TRBV28 with TRBJ2-7; 13 nucleotides match TRBD2. Looked up from germline, CDR1 is MDHEN and CDR2 is SYDVKM. There are 17 residues in the CDR3. V lost 5 bases and J lost 2; bases outside the gene matches: 9.

The V call is TRBV7-2, the J call TRBJ2-1; TRBD2 agrees at 7 bases. The CDR3 consists of 15 residues. CDR1 and CDR2 from the germline V gene are SGHTA and FQGNSA. V lost 5 bases and J lost 3; bases outside the gene matches: 7. CDR3 sequence reads: CASSPWDYGYNEQFF. CDR3 in DNA: TGTGCCAGCAGCCCGTGGGACTACGGCTACAATGAGCAGTTCTTC.

Details on this clone: The sample holds other DNA sequences that translate to the same CDR3. The chain has TRBV27 and TRBJ2-5, with D possibly TRBD1 on 6 matching bases. Trimming removed 6 bases from V and 4 bases from J, with 9 bases in between. The CDR3 extends over 12 amino acids. Germline CDR1 and CDR2: MNHEY and SMNVEV (reference sequence). CDR3 DNA: TGTGCCAGCAGCCAAGGGGGAGAGACCCAGTACTTC. Amino acids: CASSQGGETQYF.

This rearrangement joins TRBV9 to TRBJ2-5; 8 nucleotides agree with TRBD2. Germline CDR1 reads SGDLS; CDR2 reads YYNGEE. This CDR3 has 16 amino acids. V shed 4 bases and J 5 bases; nucleotides not matched to a gene: 13. The CDR3: CASSSALAGRRETQYF. The CDR3 DNA reads as TGTGCCAGCAGCTCTGCATTAGCGGGACGGAGGGAGACCCAGTACTTC. The full variable domain, with the rest looked up from reference TRBV9 and TRBJ2-5, is DSGVTQTPKHLITATGQRVTLRCSPRSGDLSVYWYQQSLDQGLQFLIQYYNGEERAKGNILERFSAQQFPDLHSELNLSSLELGDSALYFCASSSALAGRRETQYFGPGTRLLVL.

This chain joins TRBV18 and TRBJ2-7; D possibly corresponds to TRBD1 (6 bases). Trimming cost V 2 bases and J 5 bases, with 19 bases left between them. Germline V gene sequence: CDR1 KGHSH, CDR2 LQKENI. The CDR3 consists of 16 residues. CDR3 amino acids: CASSPWPDSSLDEQYF. The CDR3 DNA reads as TGTGCCAGCTCACCATGGCCGGACAGCAGTCTGGACGAGCAGTACTTC.

This clone has a single count. The chain couples TRBV18 to TRBJ2-5; TRBD2 matches at 9 bases. The CDR3 spans 17 residues. The J segment lost 4 bases and the V segment lost 0 bases, leaving 9 bases of the junction unmatched. CDR1 KGHSH and CDR2 LQKENI come from the germline V gene. In DNA, the CDR3 is TGTGCCAGCTCACCACCTCCCGGACTAGCGTTAGGAGAGACCCAGTACTTC. Encoded protein: CASSPPPGLALGETQYF.

The V and J genes are TRBV27 and TRBJ1-5; 12 bases fit TRBD1. CDR3 length: 16 amino acids. J gave up 5 bases and V 6 bases, and 8 bases lay outside the gene matches. Germline loops: CDR1 MNHEY, CDR2 SMNVEV (reference sequence). The CDR3 sequence is CASRAGQGASDQPQHF. For the CDR3, the DNA is TGTGCCAGCAGGGCGGGACAGGGGGCATCAGATCAGCCCCAGCATTTT.

This clone was counted at least ten times. This sequence joins TRBV6-6 and TRBJ1-5; 7 nucleotides agree with TRBD1. The CDR3 spans 13 residues. V was clipped by 7 bases and J by 4 bases; unmatched bases: 4. Germline-derived CDR1 and CDR2 are MNHNY and SVGAGI (reference sequence). The CDR3 region is CASTRTGNQPQHF. The DNA of the CDR3 is TGTGCCAGCACCCGGACAGGTAATCAGCCCCAGCATTTT.